The 9 T cell receptor beta chains reported below all come from one sample, sequenced in a study of neurological immune-mediated disorders. TCRdb itself ran the 5' RACE reads through MiXCR, one entry per CDR3 protein. The table records under 80,000 distinct CDR3 sequences, about 4% of them present only once. Sequenced input: PBMCs. These receptors originate from a man aged 25 to 40 with multiple sclerosis.

By share of the sample, this clonotype is medium-sized. CDR3 residues: CASSDTGHQTYEQYF. The CDR3 DNA sequence: TGTGCCAGCAGTGATACTGGACATCAAACCTACGAGCAGTACTTC. The chain joins TRBV25-1 to TRBJ2-7, with a weak D call TRBD1 (5 bases). This CDR3 spans 15 amino acids. Germline V lookup: CDR1 MGHDK, CDR2 SYGVNS. Trimming left V 3 bases short and J 2 bases short, with 14 bases between.

In its sample, this clonotype was seen many times. CDR3 residues: CASSTGSTNTGELFF. In nucleotides, the CDR3 is TGCGCCAGCAGCACCGGGAGCACGAACACCGGGGAGCTGTTTTTT. This chain uses TRBV5-1 with TRBJ2-2; TRBD2 might be the D (6 bases). Trimming took 4 bases from V and 0 from J, leaving 10 bases between them. The CDR3 consists of 15 residues. The germline V gene has CDR1 SGHRS and CDR2 YFSETQ.

This clonotype was detected ten times or more. V gene TRBV15 combines with J gene TRBJ2-1, with TRBD2 matching 7 bases. The trim removed 6 bases at V and 7 bases at J, leaving 6 bases unmatched. Germline values: CDR1 LNHNV, CDR2 YYDKDF (reference sequence). The CDR3 covers 13 residues. CDR3 in DNA: TGTGCCACCAGGCGTCTAGCGGTTAATGAGCAGTTCTTC. Translating it yields CATRRLAVNEQFF.

This clonotype was counted at least ten times. The chain employs TRBV27 and TRBJ2-1; D may correspond to TRBD1 or TRBD2 (6 bases each). This CDR3 has 12 amino acids. The germline V gene encodes CDR1 MNHEY and CDR2 SMNVEV (reference sequence). Between the trimmed V and J ends, which lost 0 bases and 13 bases, there was a span of 10 bases. The CDR3, as DNA: TGTGCCAGCAGTTTATCAGGGGGGAGACAGTTCTTC. It encodes CASSLSGGRQFF.

This clonotype occurred many times. This sequence joins TRBV5-6 and TRBJ2-7; a possible D gene is TRBD1 (5 bases). Trimming removed 4 bases from V and 4 bases from J, with 15 bases in between. Germline CDR1 and CDR2: SGHDT and YYEEEE. The CDR3 sequence is 14 residues long. The CDR3 DNA is TGTGCCAGCAGCCTCCGGACAACTCAATACGAGCAGTACTTC. Its protein is CASSLRTTQYEQYF.

This clonotype came up a few times. Just one base apart from a much larger clone, this may be a read error. The CDR3 coding sequence is TGTGCCAGCAGTTACTCGACATCCCTGGGGGAGCAGTACTTC. Translated, it gives CASSYSTSLGEQYF. V usage is TRBV6-5 and J usage is TRBJ2-7; D gene ambiguous. Germline-derived CDR1 and CDR2 are MNHEY and SVGAGI. V dropped 0 bases and J dropped 7 bases, with 13 bases sitting between them. This CDR3 comprises 14 residues.

This clonotype was detected ten times or more. The chain joins TRBV5-1 to TRBJ2-3; D is ambiguous. Deletions cut 5 bases from V and 0 bases from J, with 7 bases between. Germline lookup yields CDR1 SGHRS and CDR2 YFSETQ. The CDR3 is made up of 13 amino acids. CDR3 sequence: CASRLTSTDTQYF. The CDR3, as DNA: TGCGCCAGCAGACTAACTAGCACAGATACGCAGTATTTT.

This clonotype was seen many times. The chain joins TRBV2 to TRBJ2-1; D gene unclear. CDR3 length equals 14 residues. V dropped 7 bases and J dropped 2 bases, with 12 bases sitting between them. Germline lookup yields CDR1 SNHLY and CDR2 FYNNEI. For the CDR3, the DNA is TGTGCCAGCAATCGTCAGGTGACCTACAATGAGCAGTTCTTC. Its translation is CASNRQVTYNEQFF. The full variable domain, in which reference TRBV2 and TRBJ2-1 provide the parts outside the CDR3, is EPEVTQTPSHQVTQMGQEVILRCVPISNHLYFYWYRQILGQKVEFLVSFYNNEISEKSEIFDDQFSVERPDGSNFTLKIRSTKLEDSAMYFCASNRQVTYNEQFFGPGTRLTVL.

This clonotype was seen ten or more times. V is TRBV4-1 and J is TRBJ1-5; D might be TRBD1 (5 bases). CDR3 length equals 23 residues. From germline, CDR1 is MGHRA and CDR2 YSYEKL. Trimming cost V 0 bases and J 4 bases, with 34 bases left between them. DNA for the CDR3: TGCGCCAGCAGCCAAGATATAAAGGTGGGGGGGATTTGGATTGATGGCGAGAATCAGCCCCAGCATTTT. Translation: CASSQDIKVGGIWIDGENQPQHF.